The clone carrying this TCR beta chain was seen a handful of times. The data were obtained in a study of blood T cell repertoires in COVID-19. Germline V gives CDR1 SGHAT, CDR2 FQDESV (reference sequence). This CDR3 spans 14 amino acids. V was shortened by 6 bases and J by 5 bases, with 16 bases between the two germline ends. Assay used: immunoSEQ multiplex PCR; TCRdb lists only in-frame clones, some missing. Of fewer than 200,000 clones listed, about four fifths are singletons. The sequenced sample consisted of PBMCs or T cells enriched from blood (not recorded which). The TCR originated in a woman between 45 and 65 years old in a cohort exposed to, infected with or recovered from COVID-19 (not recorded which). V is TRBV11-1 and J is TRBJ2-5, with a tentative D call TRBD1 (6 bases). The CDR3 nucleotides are TGTGCCAGCAGTTCAGGGGCTGCATCGGAGACCCAGTACTTC. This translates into CASSSGAASETQYF.